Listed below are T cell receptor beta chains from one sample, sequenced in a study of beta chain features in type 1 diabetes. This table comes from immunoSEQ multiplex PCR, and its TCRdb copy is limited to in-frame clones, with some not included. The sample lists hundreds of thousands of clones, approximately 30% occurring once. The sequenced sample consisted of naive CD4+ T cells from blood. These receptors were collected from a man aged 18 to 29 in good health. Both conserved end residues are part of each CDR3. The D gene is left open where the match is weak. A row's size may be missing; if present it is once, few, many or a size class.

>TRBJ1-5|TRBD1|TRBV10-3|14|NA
TGTGCCATCAAAGGACAGGGGAGCAATCAGCCCCAGCATTTT
CAIKGQGSNQPQHF
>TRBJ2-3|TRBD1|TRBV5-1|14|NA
TGCGCCAGCAGCTACGGACAGGGGGCAGATACGCAGTATTTT
CASSYGQGADTQYF
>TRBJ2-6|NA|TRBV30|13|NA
TGTGCCTGGAGTATGGCTGGGGCCAACGTCCTGACTTTC
CAWSMAGANVLTF
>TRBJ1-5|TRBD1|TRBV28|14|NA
TGTGCCAGCAGTTTCACAGGGGGAAATCAGCCCCAGCATTTT
CASSFTGGNQPQHF
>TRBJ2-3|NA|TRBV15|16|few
TGTGCCACCAGCAGAGATCTGGCAGGGACGGCAGATACGCAGTATTTT
CATSRDLAGTADTQYF
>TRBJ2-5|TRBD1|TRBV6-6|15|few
TGTGCCAGCAGTGCCCCCGGCAGGGGGCAAGAGACCCAGTACTTC
CASSAPGRGQETQYF
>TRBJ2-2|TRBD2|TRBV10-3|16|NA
TGTGCCATCAGTGAATGGCTAGCGGGAGGGATCGGGGAGCTGTTTTTT
CAISEWLAGGIGELFF
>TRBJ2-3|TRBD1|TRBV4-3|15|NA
TGCGCCAGCAGCCAAGGGGACAGGACCACAGATACGCAGTATTTT
CASSQGDRTTDTQYF
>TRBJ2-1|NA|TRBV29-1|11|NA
TGCAGCGCCCCAAGGTACAATGAGCAGTTCTTC
CSAPRYNEQFF
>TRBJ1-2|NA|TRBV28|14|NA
TGTGCCACTGGGGGCGAGGGGACGGCCTATGGCTACACCTTC
CATGGEGTAYGYTF
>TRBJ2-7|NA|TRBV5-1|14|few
TGCGCCAGCAGCTTGTCAGGCGTCTCCTACGAGCAGTACTTC
CASSLSGVSYEQYF
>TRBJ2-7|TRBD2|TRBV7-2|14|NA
TGTGCCAGCAGCTTAGACCCGACTAGCAACGAGCAGTACTTC
CASSLDPTSNEQYF
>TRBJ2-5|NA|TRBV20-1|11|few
TGCAGTGCTACTGCCCCCGAGACCCAGTACTTC
CSATAPETQYF
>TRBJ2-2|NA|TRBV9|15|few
TGTGCCAGCAGCGTAGTTGGGGGTTTAACCGGGGAGCTGTTTTTT
CASSVVGGLTGELFF
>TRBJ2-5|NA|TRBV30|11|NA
TGTGCCTATACGACGGGAGAGACCCAGTACTTC
CAYTTGETQYF
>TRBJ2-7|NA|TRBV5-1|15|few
TGCGCCAGCGGCAAACAGGGAGGATCCGTCCACGAGCAGTACTTC
CASGKQGGSVHEQYF
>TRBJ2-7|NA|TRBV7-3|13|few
TGTGCCAGCAGCTTTGGCGGAACCTACGAGCAGTACTTC
CASSFGGTYEQYF
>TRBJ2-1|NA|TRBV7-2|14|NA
TGTGCCAGCAGCCTCGAACTAGCCAACAATGAGCAGTTCTTC
CASSLELANNEQFF
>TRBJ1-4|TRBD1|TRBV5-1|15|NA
TGCGCCAGCAGCTTGGGCACAGGGGACGGGGAAAAACTGTTTTTT
CASSLGTGDGEKLFF
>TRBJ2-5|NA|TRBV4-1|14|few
TGCGCCAGCAGCCAACTGGGTCCGCTAGAGACCCAGTACTTC
CASSQLGPLETQYF
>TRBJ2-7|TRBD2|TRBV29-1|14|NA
TGCAGCGTTGAGGCTAGCGGGAGTGTGAGCGAGCAGTACTTC
CSVEASGSVSEQYF
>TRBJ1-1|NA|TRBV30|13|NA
TGTGCCTGGAGTGTAGGGGAGGGAACTGAAGCTTTCTTT
CAWSVGEGTEAFF
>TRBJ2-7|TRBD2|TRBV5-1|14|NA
TGCGCCAGCAGCTTCGTAGGCGGGAGCTACGAGCAGTACTTC
CASSFVGGSYEQYF
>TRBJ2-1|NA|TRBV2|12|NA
TGTGCCAGCAGTGAGGGAGGCGGTGAGCAGTTCTTC
CASSEGGGEQFF
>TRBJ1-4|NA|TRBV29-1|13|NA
TGCAGCGCCGGGGGATCAACTAATGAAAAACTGTTTTTT
CSAGGSTNEKLFF
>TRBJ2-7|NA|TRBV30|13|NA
TGTGCCTGGAGTGTAAACAGCTACTACGAGCAGTACTTC
CAWSVNSYYEQYF
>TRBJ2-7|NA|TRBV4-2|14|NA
TGTGCCAGCAGCCAACGACAGAGCTCCTACGAGCAGTACTTC
CASSQRQSSYEQYF
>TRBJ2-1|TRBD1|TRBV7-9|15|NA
TGTGCCAGCAGCGTCGACAGGGGGAGCTACAATGAGCAGTTCTTC
CASSVDRGSYNEQFF
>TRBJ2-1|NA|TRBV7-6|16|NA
TGTGCCAGCAGCCAACGAGCCGGGACTCACTACAATGAGCAGTTCTTC
CASSQRAGTHYNEQFF
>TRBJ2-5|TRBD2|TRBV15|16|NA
TGTGCCACCAGCAGAGTCGGGAGGTCGGTTGTCGAGACCCAGTACTTC
CATSRVGRSVVETQYF
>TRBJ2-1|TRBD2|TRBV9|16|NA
TGTGCCAGCAGCGTAGGAGCGGGAGGGGAGTACAATGAGCAGTTCTTC
CASSVGAGGEYNEQFF
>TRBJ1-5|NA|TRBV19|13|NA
TGTGCCAGTAGTGGACAGCTCAATCAGCCCCAGCATTTT
CASSGQLNQPQHF
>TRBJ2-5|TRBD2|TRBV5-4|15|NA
TGTGCCAGCAGCCCCTCCGCGGGGGGGCAAGAGACCCAGTACTTC
CASSPSAGGQETQYF
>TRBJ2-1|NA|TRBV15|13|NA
TGTGCCACCAGGGCGGATTCCTACAATGAGCAGTTCTTC
CATRADSYNEQFF
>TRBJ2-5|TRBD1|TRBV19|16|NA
TGTGCCAGTAGCGGTTCTGGCAGGGGGCTTGAGGAGACCCAGTACTTC
CASSGSGRGLEETQYF
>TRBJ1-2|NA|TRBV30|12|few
TGTGCCTGGAGTGTTTCGGGCTATGGCTACACCTTC
CAWSVSGYGYTF
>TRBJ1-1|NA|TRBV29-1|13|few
TGCAGCGTTGGTAGGGGAGGGTACACTGAAGCTTTCTTT
CSVGRGGYTEAFF
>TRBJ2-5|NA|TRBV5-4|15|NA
TGTGCCAGCAGCTTGGTGGCTAGTGGGCAAGAGACCCAGTACTTC
CASSLVASGQETQYF
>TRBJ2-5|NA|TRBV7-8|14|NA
TGTGCCAGCAGCGTATCTACTGGGAAAGAGACCCAGTACTTC
CASSVSTGKETQYF
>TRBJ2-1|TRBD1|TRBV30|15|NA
TGTGCCTGGAGTGAGAGGGGGCGCATATACAATGAGCAGTTCTTC
CAWSERGRIYNEQFF
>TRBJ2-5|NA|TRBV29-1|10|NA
TGCAGCGTTGTTGGAGAGACCCAGTACTTC
CSVVGETQYF
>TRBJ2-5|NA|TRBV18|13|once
TGTGCCAGCTCAAGGTCCAAGCAAGAGACCCAGTACTTC
CASSRSKQETQYF
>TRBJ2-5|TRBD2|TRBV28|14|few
TGTGCCAGCAAGCTGGCGGGAGTGCGAGAGACCCAGTACTTC
CASKLAGVRETQYF
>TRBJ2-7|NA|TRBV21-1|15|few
TGTGCCAGCAGGCGCGAACGGACCTCCTCGCGGGAGCAGTACTTC
CASRRERTSSREQYF
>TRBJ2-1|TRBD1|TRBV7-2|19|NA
TGTGCCGTTTCAGGGCAGAGGGGAGACAGGGCGATCTCCTACAATGAGCAGTTCTTC
CAVSGQRGDRAISYNEQFF
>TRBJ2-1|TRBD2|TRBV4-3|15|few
TGCGCCAGCAGCCAAGATAATCGAGCGGGAGGTGAGCAGTTCTTC
CASSQDNRAGGEQFF
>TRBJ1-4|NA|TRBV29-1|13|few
TGCAGCGTTGACCGCGGAGATTCTGAAAAACTGTTTTTT
CSVDRGDSEKLFF
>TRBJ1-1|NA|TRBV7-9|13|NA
TGTGCCAGCAGCGCACAGGGTGTCACTGAAGCTTTCTTT
CASSAQGVTEAFF
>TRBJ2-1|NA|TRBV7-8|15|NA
TGTGCCAGCAGCCCCAGGGGCGGTAGGTACAATGAGCAGTTCTTC
CASSPRGGRYNEQFF